This TCR beta chain was recorded in a study of blood T cell repertoires in COVID-19. Across the whole study: From T cells, B-cell-depleted T cells, or PBMCs came the material, which was cDNA or gDNA.

Per the authors' pipeline: Counts of nucleated cells, estimated from reference gene primer amplification, were obtained. Assay: immunoSEQ multiplex PCR; the TCRdb copy retains only in-frame clones and omits some. D and trimming come from the DNA, and the V and J calls and clone size come from that table. The sample yields 80,000 to 100,000 clones, 78% seen once. Material for sequencing was peripheral blood. The receptor's source is a human donor in a cohort sampled during active COVID-19.

For the CDR3, the DNA is TGTGCCAGCAGCCCAGGGACTAGCAACAATGAGCAGTTCTTC. Its protein product is CASSPGTSNNEQFF. The rearrangement uses TRBV11-3 and TRBJ2-1; TRBD2 matches at 9 bases. The CDR3 totals 14 residues. CDR1 is SGHNT and CDR2 is YENEEA in the germline V gene. V shed 5 bases, J shed 5 bases, and the junction held 4 bases outside the gene matches. Using reference TRBV11-3 and TRBJ2-1 for the parts outside the CDR3, the full variable domain is EAGVVQSPRYKIIEKKQPVAFWCNPISGHNTLYWYLQNLGQGPELLIRYENEEAVDDSQLPKDRFSAERLKGVDSTLKIQPAELGDSAVYLCASSPGTSNNEQFFGPGTRLTVL.